The 7 T cell receptor beta chains given below trace back to one sample, sequenced in a study of blood T cell repertoires in COVID-19. Clones were read by immunoSEQ multiplex PCR, and TCRdb kept only the in-frame ones, dropping some. The table has about 16,000 clones, roughly 89% seen once. The sequenced sample consisted of peripheral blood. The receptors were gathered from a woman older than 75 with COVID-19, enrolled during active disease.

The chain recombines TRBV15 with TRBJ1-6, with D perhaps matching TRBD1 (6 bases). The V gene's germline CDR1 is LNHNV and CDR2 YYDKDF (reference sequence). With 0 bases removed from V and 10 bases from J, the gap between germline ends came to 13 bases. The CDR3 runs 15 residues. CDR3 loop: CATSREGTPISPLHF. The CDR3 DNA reads as TGTGCCACCAGCAGAGAGGGGACACCGATCTCACCCCTCCACTTT.

This clone was seen a handful of times. This rearrangement joins TRBV19 to TRBJ2-7; 10 bases line up with TRBD1. The CDR3 is made up of 14 amino acids. V was pared by 4 bases and J by 7 bases, with 7 bases of the junction left unmatched. Germline V lookup: CDR1 LNHDA, CDR2 SQIVND (reference sequence). The CDR3 here is CASSTGTGVGEQYF. CDR3 DNA: TGTGCCAGTAGTACCGGGACAGGGGTAGGGGAGCAGTACTTC.

The rearrangement links TRBV7-8 to TRBJ2-3, with D perhaps matching TRBD2 (5 bases). This CDR3 spans 15 amino acids. Germline V gives CDR1 SGHVS, CDR2 FQNEAQ. The V gene lost 1 base and the J gene lost 1 base, with 9 bases spanning the gap. The CDR3 here is CASSLDGLRTDTQYF. The CDR3 nucleotides read TGTGCCAGCAGCTTAGACGGACTGCGCACAGATACGCAGTATTTT.

J is TRBJ1-6 and V is TRBV27, with D perhaps matching TRBD1 (5 bases). The CDR3 runs to 18 residues. The germline V and J ends were trimmed by 2 bases and 0 bases, with 14 bases remaining between them. Germline V gene sequence: CDR1 MNHEY, CDR2 SMNVEV (reference sequence). Here the CDR3 DNA reads TGTGCCAGCAGTTTAAGGGTCCACAGGAGCTCCTATAATTCACCCCTCCACTTT. Protein product: CASSLRVHRSSYNSPLHF.

The gene calls are TRBV7-2 and TRBJ1-1; perhaps TRBD1 as D (5 bases). Germline V gives CDR1 SGHTA, CDR2 FQGNSA. The CDR3 sequence is 13 residues long. Trimming cost V 5 bases and J 5 bases, with 12 bases left between them. CDR3 region: CASSQGSGTEAFF. CDR3 nucleotides: TGTGCCAGCAGCCAGGGCAGTGGGACTGAAGCTTTCTTT.

This chain links TRBV12-3 or TRBV12-4 with TRBJ2-7; the D gene is possibly TRBD1 (6 bases). CDR3 length: 13 residues. Trimming removed 7 bases at V and 1 base at J, with 11 bases between. CDR3 nucleotide sequence: TGTGCCAGCAAGGGGGACGTTTCCTACGAGCAGTACTTC. It codes for CASKGDVSYEQYF.

The rearrangement joins TRBV28 to TRBJ1-1, with a tentative D call TRBD1 (5 bases). The CDR3 contains 13 residues. Germline CDR1 MDHEN, CDR2 SYDVKM. V lost 1 base to trimming and J lost 4 bases, with 7 bases between them. The CDR3 nucleotides are TGTGCCAGCAGTTTATCAGGGCCCACTGAAGCTTTCTTT. Amino acid sequence: CASSLSGPTEAFF.